One and the same sample provided the 19 T cell receptor beta chains below, sequenced in a study of cytomegalovirus exposure and HLA in healthy donors. It was with 60 Vbeta and 13 Jbeta primers that the PCR ran. The data were produced by immunoSEQ multiplex PCR, yet TCRdb's version contains in-frame clones alone and is incomplete. The table has about 95,000 clones, roughly three quarters seen once; the top ten hold around 5%. Sequences were obtained from PBMCs. Every receptor here comes from a middle-aged woman in good health and CMV-seronegative.

V and J are TRBV10-1 and TRBJ2-2; possible D gene TRBD1, 5 bases. Looked up from germline, CDR1 is WNHNN and CDR2 is SYGVQD (reference sequence). This CDR3 is 14 amino acids long. Trimming shortened V by 8 bases and J by 6 bases, and 16 bases separated the two germline ends. Here the CDR3 reads CASSRDYRAGELFF. The CDR3, as DNA: TGCGCCAGCTCCAGGGATTATCGCGCCGGGGAGCTGTTTTTT.

The rearrangement uses TRBV5-1 and TRBJ2-1; 9 bases are shared with TRBD1. The junction had 7 bases not matched to a gene; V was cut back by 3 bases and J by 6 bases. Germline loops: CDR1 SGHRS, CDR2 YFSETQ. The CDR3 runs to 15 residues. DNA for the CDR3: TGCGCCAGCAGCTCCTCGGGACAGGGTAGCAATGAGCAGTTCTTC. Amino acids: CASSSSGQGSNEQFF.

The V gene is TRBV9, the J gene TRBJ1-6, with 7 bases fitting TRBD1. Germline CDR1 reads SGDLS; CDR2 reads YYNGEE. The CDR3 loop spans 12 amino acids. J was trimmed by 14 bases and V by 4 bases; bases with no gene match: 6. CDR3 sequence: CASSSDRKTLHF. As DNA, the CDR3 is TGTGCCAGCAGCTCGGACAGGAAGACCCTCCACTTT.

The rearrangement links TRBV4-2 to TRBJ2-1; D perhaps matches TRBD2 (6 bases). The CDR3 is 14 residues long. Germline V gene lookup returns CDR1 LGHNA and CDR2 YNFKEQ. Deletions cut 2 bases from V and 10 bases from J, with 15 bases between. In DNA, the CDR3 is TGTGCCAGCAGCCAAACTCGACTAGGTGGAGAGCAGTTCTTC. This translates into CASSQTRLGGEQFF.

The V call is TRBV7-8, the J call TRBJ2-2; no clear D. Germline loops: CDR1 SGHVS, CDR2 FQNEAQ. This CDR3 is 14 amino acids long. Trimming shortened V by 4 bases and J by 0 bases, and 6 bases separated the two germline ends. DNA for the CDR3: TGTGCCAGCAGCTCCTACCCGAACACCGGGGAGCTGTTTTTT. As protein: CASSSYPNTGELFF.

This clone was counted once. The rearrangement links TRBV5-1 to TRBJ1-1, with TRBD1 as a possible D gene (5 bases). Germline assignment: CDR1 SGHRS and CDR2 YFSETQ. The V gene lost 3 bases and the J gene lost 3 bases, with 9 bases spanning the gap. The CDR3 loop spans 13 amino acids. CDR3 in amino acids: CASSSRGYTEAFF. CDR3 sequence (DNA): TGCGCCAGCAGCTCCCGGGGGTACACTGAAGCTTTCTTT.

This chain uses TRBV27 with TRBJ1-1; TRBD1 is a possible D gene (5 bases). Trimming stripped 7 bases from V and 10 bases from J, with 22 bases between. The CDR3 is 14 amino acids. Germline V gene sequence: CDR1 MNHEY, CDR2 SMNVEV (reference sequence). Here the CDR3 DNA reads TGTGCCAGCACCCCTGGGGCAGGGTTTAAGTTAGCTTTCTTT. It translates to CASTPGAGFKLAFF.

J is TRBJ1-1 and V is TRBV6-5; D uncertain. V lost 7 bases and J 1 base, leaving 10 bases between the germline ends. Germline V gives CDR1 MNHEY, CDR2 SVGAGI. This CDR3 region has 13 residues. The CDR3 region has the DNA TGTGCCAGCATGTCGGTCAAGAACACTGAAGCTTTCTTT. Encoded protein: CASMSVKNTEAFF.

This chain connects TRBV19 to TRBJ2-1; D is perhaps TRBD1 (5 bases). CDR1 is LNHDA, CDR2 SQIVND, per germline (reference sequence). Trimming took off 4 bases at V and 11 bases at J, with 9 bases between the two ends. The CDR3 contains 11 residues. The CDR3: CASSTAGKQFF. In DNA, the CDR3 is TGTGCCAGTAGTACGGCAGGGAAGCAGTTCTTC.

The rearrangement joins TRBV10-1 to TRBJ2-6, with D possibly matching TRBD1 (6 bases). V was cut by 6 bases and J by 2 bases, with 8 bases left in between. Germline CDR1 WNHNN, CDR2 SYGVQD (reference sequence). The CDR3 is made up of 14 amino acids. The CDR3 reads CASSYRAGANVLTF. Written as DNA, the CDR3 is TGCGCCAGCAGCTACAGGGCTGGGGCCAACGTCCTGACTTTC.

The V and J genes are TRBV5-1 and TRBJ1-1, with D tentatively TRBD1 (6 bases). Germline V CDR1 and CDR2: SGHRS, YFSETQ. This CDR3 contains 14 residues. The V end was cut by 4 bases, the J end by 0 bases, with 10 bases between. CDR3 sequence: CASSQGTMNTEAFF. The CDR3 DNA is TGCGCCAGCAGCCAGGGGACAATGAACACTGAAGCTTTCTTT.

The count of this clone is one. The J gene is TRBJ2-3, the V gene TRBV2; weak D call: TRBD1 (5 bases). Germline CDR1 SNHLY, CDR2 FYNNEI. Between the trimmed V and J ends, which lost 5 bases and 0 bases, there was a span of 12 bases. The CDR3 sequence is 15 residues long. The CDR3 sequence is CASSSTVPSTDTQYF. The CDR3 DNA reads as TGTGCCAGCAGTTCGACAGTACCTAGCACAGATACGCAGTATTTT.

The chain links TRBV27 to TRBJ1-5, with 8 bases lining up with TRBD1. The CDR3 runs to 15 residues. In germline, CDR1 is MNHEY, CDR2 SMNVEV (reference sequence). V lost 9 bases to trimming and J lost 2 bases; unmatched junction nucleotides: 9. The CDR3 DNA reads as TGTGCCAGTCGGACAGGGAGAAACGGCAATCAGCCCCAGCATTTT. Protein sequence: CASRTGRNGNQPQHF.

V is TRBV5-1 and J is TRBJ1-6; TRBD1 matches 8 bases. The length of the CDR3 is 14 residues. V shed 4 bases and J 7 bases; nucleotides not matched to a gene: 4. Germline V gene sequence: CDR1 SGHRS, CDR2 YFSETQ. The CDR3 DNA reads as TGCGCCAGCAGCACAGGGGGTAACAATTCACCCCTCCACTTT. It specifies CASSTGGNNSPLHF.

This clone was picked up one time. The V gene is TRBV5-4, the J gene TRBJ2-6, with TRBD1 matching over 10 bases. Germline V gene lookup returns CDR1 SGHNT and CDR2 YYREEE (reference sequence). After removal of 2 bases from V and 0 bases from J, the junction contained 11 bases not matched to a gene. CDR3 length: 20 amino acids. The CDR3 region has the DNA TGTGCCAGCAGCTTTGGTCGTGGGGACAGGGGTAGCTCTGGGGCCAACGTCCTGACTTTC. Residues: CASSFGRGDRGSSGANVLTF.

This clone was counted once. The chain combines TRBV2 with TRBJ2-7; no clear D gene. Germline assignment: CDR1 SNHLY and CDR2 FYNNEI. Trimming removed 7 bases from V and 1 base from J, with 17 bases in between. CDR3 length: 15 amino acids. CDR3 in amino acids: CASNPGPVESYEQYF. In DNA form, the CDR3 reads TGTGCCAGCAATCCTGGGCCCGTTGAATCCTACGAGCAGTACTTC.

V and J are TRBV9 and TRBJ2-2; 9 bases are shared with TRBD1. V lost 3 bases to trimming and J lost 6 bases; unmatched junction nucleotides: 9. This CDR3 region has 16 residues. In germline, CDR1 is SGDLS, CDR2 YYNGEE. The CDR3 DNA sequence: TGTGCCAGCAGCGCTGCGGGGACAGGGATATCCGGGGAGCTGTTTTTT. It encodes CASSAAGTGISGELFF.

CDR3 region: CASSFSLGDGYTF. CDR3 coding DNA: TGTGCCAGCAGCTTTTCCCTGGGCGATGGCTACACCTTC. The chain joins TRBV7-3 to TRBJ1-2; D is undetermined. The germline V and J ends were trimmed by 3 bases and 6 bases, with 11 bases remaining between them. The germline CDR1 and CDR2 sequences are SGHTA and FQGTGA. The CDR3 covers 13 residues.

The chain's CDR3 is CASSLLSGGLSKKTQYF. The DNA for the CDR3 is TGTGCCAGCAGCTTGCTCTCTGGGGGCCTTTCCAAAAAGACCCAGTACTTC. The V gene is TRBV5-6, the J gene TRBJ2-5, with a weak D call TRBD1 (6 bases). Germline CDR1 and CDR2: SGHDT and YYEEEE. The CDR3 runs to 17 residues. The V end lost 1 base, the J end lost 6 bases, and 22 bases lay between the germline ends.